In this sample, the clone carrying this T cell receptor (beta chain) turned up once. As yet, its antigen is unknown. This record comes from a study of lymphopenia after photon versus proton radiotherapy. The study's findings and limits: Oligoclonal CD8+ Temra expansion after nadir drove photon patients' diversity drop. Post-nadir TCR diversity decline inversely tracked overall survival among those who died. Relative stability marked proton patients; photon patients lost diversity and naive cells. Only patients who died were analyzed for survival; proton advantage is unproven.

The trim removed 5 bases at V and 10 bases at J, leaving 13 bases unmatched. Germline V gene data show CDR1 as MNHNY and CDR2 as SVGAGI (reference sequence). CDR3 length equals 16 residues. TCRdb's table, derived via immunoSEQ multiplex PCR, lists solely in-frame clones and lacks some. Altogether 70,000 or so clones are present, 85% to 95% being singletons, with the ten largest covering 2.2%. Material: peripheral blood, obtained from a patient treated with photon-based radiotherapy. The chain carries TRBV6-6 and TRBJ2-2; 10 bases align to TRBD1. The clonotype comes from a woman aged 40 to 49 with cholangiocarcinoma. CDR3 coding DNA: TGTGCCAGCAGTATCCTACCGGGACAGGGGCCGTCGGAGCTGTTTTTT. Its protein product is CASSILPGQGPSELFF.